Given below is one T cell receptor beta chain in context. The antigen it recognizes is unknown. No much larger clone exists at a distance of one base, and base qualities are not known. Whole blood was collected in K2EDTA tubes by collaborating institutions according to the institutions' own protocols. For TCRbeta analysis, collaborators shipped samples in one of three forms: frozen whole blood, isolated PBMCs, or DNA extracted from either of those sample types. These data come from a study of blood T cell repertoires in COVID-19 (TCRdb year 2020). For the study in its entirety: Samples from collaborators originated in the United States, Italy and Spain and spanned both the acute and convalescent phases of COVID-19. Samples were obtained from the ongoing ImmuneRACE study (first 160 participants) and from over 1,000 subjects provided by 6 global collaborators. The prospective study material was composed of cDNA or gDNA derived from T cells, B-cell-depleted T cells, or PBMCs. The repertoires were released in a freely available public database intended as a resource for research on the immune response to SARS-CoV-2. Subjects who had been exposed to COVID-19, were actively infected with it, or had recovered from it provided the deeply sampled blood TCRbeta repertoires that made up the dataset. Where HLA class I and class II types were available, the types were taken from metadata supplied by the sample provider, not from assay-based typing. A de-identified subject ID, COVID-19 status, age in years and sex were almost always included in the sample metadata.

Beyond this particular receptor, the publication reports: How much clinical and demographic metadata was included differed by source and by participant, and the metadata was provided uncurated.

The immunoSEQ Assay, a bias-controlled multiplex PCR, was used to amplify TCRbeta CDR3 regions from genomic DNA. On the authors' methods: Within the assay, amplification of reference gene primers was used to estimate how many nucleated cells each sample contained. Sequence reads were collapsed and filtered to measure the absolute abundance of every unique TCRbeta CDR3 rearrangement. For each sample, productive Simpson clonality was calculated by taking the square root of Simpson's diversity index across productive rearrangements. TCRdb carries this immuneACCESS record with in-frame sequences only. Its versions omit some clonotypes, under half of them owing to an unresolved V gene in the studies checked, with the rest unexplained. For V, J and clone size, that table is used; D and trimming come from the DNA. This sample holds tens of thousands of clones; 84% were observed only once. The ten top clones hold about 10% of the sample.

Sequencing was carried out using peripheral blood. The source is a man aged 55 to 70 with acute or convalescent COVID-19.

The nucleotide sequence is given as TGTGCCAGTAGTAACACAGGGAAGTACGGCATGAACACTGAAGCTTTCTTT. Translated, this gives CASSNTGKYGMNTEAFF. In this chain, TRBV19 is recombined with TRBJ1-1; TRBD1 could be the D gene, as 6 bases match. Per the germline V gene (reference sequence), LNHDA is the CDR1 and SQIVND is the CDR2. The junction carries 18 bases between V and J, which are trimmed by 4 bases and 0 bases respectively. The cysteine opens and the phenylalanine closes a CDR3 of 17 amino acids. The CDR3 DNA has 51 bases and is translated from base 1.